Sequencing of this T cell receptor (beta chain) was carried out in a study of T cells expressing NK-cell markers. For the study at large: In sorted CD3+CD56+NKG2C+, CD3+CD56+NKG2C- and CD3+CD56-NKG2C+ T cells, TCR beta repertoires were obtained. One of the eight sequenced donors was seronegative, whereas the other seven were HCMV-seropositive.

Whole-study results and caveats: Four of the donors also had these clonotypes leading their CD3+CD56-NKG2C+ fraction.

TCR beta cDNA was generated via 5'RACE template switching incorporating UMIs. From its re-call of the 5' RACE reads, TCRdb lists each CDR3 protein once, without DNA. Recorded for this sample: 400,000 to 550,000 distinct CDR3 sequences. The length of the CDR3 is 12 residues. Per germline, CDR1 SGHVS and CDR2 FQNEAQ. About this clonotype itself: Antigen specificity is unknown.

Sequencing was carried out using blood T cells: a sorted CD56 or NKG2C T cell subset, CD4+ or CD8+ T cells, or bulk PBMC T cells (not recorded which). This TCR came from a woman aged 18 to 75 in good health. The chain employs TRBV7-8 and TRBJ2-1; the TCRdb D gene call, TRBD2, has no DNA to confirm it. CDR3 loop: CASSVPSVEQFF.